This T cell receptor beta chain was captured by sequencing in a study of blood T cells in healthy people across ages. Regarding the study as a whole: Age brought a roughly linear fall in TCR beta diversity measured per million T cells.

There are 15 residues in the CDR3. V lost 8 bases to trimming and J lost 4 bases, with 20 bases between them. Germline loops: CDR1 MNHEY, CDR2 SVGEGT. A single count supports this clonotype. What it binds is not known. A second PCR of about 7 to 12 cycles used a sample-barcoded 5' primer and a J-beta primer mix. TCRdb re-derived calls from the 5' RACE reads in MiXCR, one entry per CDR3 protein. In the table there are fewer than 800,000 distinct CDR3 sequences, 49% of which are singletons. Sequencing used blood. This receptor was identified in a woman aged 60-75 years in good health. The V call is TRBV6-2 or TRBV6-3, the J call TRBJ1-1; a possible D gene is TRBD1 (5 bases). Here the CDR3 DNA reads TGTGCCAGCGGGCGGGGCGGCCCAGGAGGCACTGAAGCTTTCTTT. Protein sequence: CASGRGGPGGTEAFF.